The 3 T cell receptor beta chains presented below share a single source sample, sequenced in a study of blood T cell repertoires in COVID-19. Assay: immunoSEQ multiplex PCR; the TCRdb copy retains only in-frame clones and omits some. The repertoire holds about 280,000 clones, with about four fifths as singletons. The sequenced material came from PBMCs or T cells enriched from blood (not recorded which). The receptors originated from a man in his forties who had been exposed to COVID-19.

The V gene is TRBV12-5, the J gene TRBJ1-6, with 11 bases identical to TRBD1. V lost 5 bases, J lost 7 bases, and 4 bases stayed unmatched. Germline loops: CDR1 LGHNT, CDR2 FRNRAP. CDR3 size: 15 residues. CDR3 residues: CASGPGTGGNSPLHF. The CDR3 coding sequence is TGTGCTAGTGGTCCCGGGACAGGGGGAAATTCACCCCTCCACTTT.

This clone showed up many times. The chain carries TRBV5-4 and TRBJ2-5; perhaps TRBD2 as D (6 bases). Germline lookup yields CDR1 SGHNT and CDR2 YYREEE (reference sequence). V gave up 7 bases and J gave up 7 bases, with 35 bases separating them. This CDR3 is built from 19 residues. CDR3 amino acids: CASGTRGGELRVIEWTQYF. The CDR3 DNA is TGTGCCAGCGGGACTCGAGGTGGTGAGCTTCGGGTTATAGAATGGACCCAGTACTTC.

In regard to this clone: One end of the junction does not line up with germline, which may come from a read error. The J gene is TRBJ2-3, the V gene TRBV5-4; TRBD2 matches 9 bases. The CDR3 consists of 15 residues. Germline CDR1 reads SGHNT; CDR2 reads YYREEE (reference sequence). The CDR3 sequence is CASSLPGTSIDTQYF. In DNA, the CDR3 is TGTGCCAGCAGCTTGCCCGGGACTAGCATAGATACGCAGTATTTT.